This T cell receptor (beta chain) is from a study of CD8+CD57+ T cells in acquired aplastic anemia. This clonotype was counted only a few times. Patients included in sequencing had previously demonstrated CD8+CD57+ cell expansion by flow cytometry. Trimming took off 5 bases at V and 1 base at J, with 20 bases between the two ends. Germline V CDR1 and CDR2: SGHVS, FQNEAQ. CDR3 length: 17 residues. Genomic DNA served as template for TCR beta VDJ and CDR3 profiling. TCRdb reanalysed the reads using MiXCR and keeps one entry per CDR3 protein. The sample consists of 200,000 to 300,000 distinct CDR3 sequences, 82% of them appearing once.

The chain carries TRBV7-8 and TRBJ1-1, with D unclear. This TCR derives from a human donor with aplastic anemia. Sequencing used sorted CD4+, CD8+, or CD8+CD57+ T cells (not recorded which) from PBMCs. CDR3 DNA sequence: TGTGCCAGCAGCACCCCGGAGCTGTCAGTAGGGAACACTGAAGCTTTCTTT. It specifies CASSTPELSVGNTEAFF.